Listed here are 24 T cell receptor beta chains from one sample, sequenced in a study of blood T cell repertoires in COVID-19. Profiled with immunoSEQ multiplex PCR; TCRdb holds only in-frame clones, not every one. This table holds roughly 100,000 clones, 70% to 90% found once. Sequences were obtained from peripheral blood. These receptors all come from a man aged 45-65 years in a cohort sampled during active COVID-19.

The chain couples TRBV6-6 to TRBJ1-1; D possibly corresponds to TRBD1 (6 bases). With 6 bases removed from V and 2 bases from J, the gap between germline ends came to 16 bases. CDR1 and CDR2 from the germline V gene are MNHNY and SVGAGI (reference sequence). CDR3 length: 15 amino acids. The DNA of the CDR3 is TGTGCCAGCAGCTCGTCGCTACAGGGCAACACTGAAGCTTTCTTT. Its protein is CASSSSLQGNTEAFF.

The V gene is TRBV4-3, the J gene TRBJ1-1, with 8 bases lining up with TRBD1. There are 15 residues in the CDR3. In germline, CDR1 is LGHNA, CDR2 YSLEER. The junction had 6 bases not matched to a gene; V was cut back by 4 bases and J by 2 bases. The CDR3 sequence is CASSLSDRGNTEAFF. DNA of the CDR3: TGCGCCAGCAGCCTATCCGACAGGGGAAACACTGAAGCTTTCTTT.

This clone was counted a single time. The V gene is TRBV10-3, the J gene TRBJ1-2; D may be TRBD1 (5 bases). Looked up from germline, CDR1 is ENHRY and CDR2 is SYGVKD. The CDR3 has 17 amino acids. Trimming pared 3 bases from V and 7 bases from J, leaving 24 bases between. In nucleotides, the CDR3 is TGTGCCATCAGTGAAGGCGGGACGGCAGGTGGAAGCTTTGGCTACACCTTC. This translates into CAISEGGTAGGSFGYTF.

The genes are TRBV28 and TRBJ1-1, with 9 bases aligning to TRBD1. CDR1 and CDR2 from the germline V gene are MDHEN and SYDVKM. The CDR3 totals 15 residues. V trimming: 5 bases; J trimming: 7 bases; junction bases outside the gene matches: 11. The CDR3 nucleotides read TGTGCCAGCAGTGCTGAGACAGGGGGAAGTGTTGAAGCTTTCTTT. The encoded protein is CASSAETGGSVEAFF.

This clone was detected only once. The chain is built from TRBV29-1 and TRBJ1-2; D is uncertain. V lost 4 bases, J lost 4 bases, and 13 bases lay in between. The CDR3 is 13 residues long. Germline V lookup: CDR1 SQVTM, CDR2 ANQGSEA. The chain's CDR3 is CSVGDQRFYGYTF. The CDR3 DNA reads TGCAGCGTTGGAGACCAGCGCTTCTATGGCTACACCTTC.

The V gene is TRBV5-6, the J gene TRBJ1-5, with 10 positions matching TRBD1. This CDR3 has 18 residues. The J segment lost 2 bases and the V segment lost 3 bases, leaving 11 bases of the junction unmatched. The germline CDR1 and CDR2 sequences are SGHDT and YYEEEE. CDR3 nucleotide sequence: TGTGCCAGCAGCTCGCCGAAGGGACAGGGGATAGGCAATCAGCCCCAGCATTTT. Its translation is CASSSPKGQGIGNQPQHF.

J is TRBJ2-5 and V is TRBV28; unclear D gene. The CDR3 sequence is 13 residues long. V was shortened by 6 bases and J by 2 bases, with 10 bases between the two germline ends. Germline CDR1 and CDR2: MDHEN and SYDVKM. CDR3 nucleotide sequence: TGTGCCAGCAGGCTCGCGGAGCAAGAGACCCAGTACTTC. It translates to CASRLAEQETQYF.

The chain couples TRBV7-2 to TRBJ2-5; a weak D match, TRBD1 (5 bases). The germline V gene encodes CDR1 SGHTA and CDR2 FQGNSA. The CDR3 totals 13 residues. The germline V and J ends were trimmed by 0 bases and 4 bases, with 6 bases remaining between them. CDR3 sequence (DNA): TGTGCCAGCAGCTTAGCGGGGCGAGAGACCCAGTACTTC. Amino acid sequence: CASSLAGRETQYF.

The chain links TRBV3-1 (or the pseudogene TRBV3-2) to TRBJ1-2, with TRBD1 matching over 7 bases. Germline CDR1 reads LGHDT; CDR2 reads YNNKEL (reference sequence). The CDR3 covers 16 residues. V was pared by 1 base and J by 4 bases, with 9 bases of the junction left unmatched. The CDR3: CASSQALTGMGYGYTF. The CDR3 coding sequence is TGTGCCAGCAGCCAAGCCCTGACAGGGATGGGCTATGGCTACACCTTC.

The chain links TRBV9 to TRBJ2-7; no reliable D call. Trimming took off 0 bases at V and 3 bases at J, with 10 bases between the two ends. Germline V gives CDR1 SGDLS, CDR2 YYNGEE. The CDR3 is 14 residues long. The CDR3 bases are TGTGCCAGCAGCGTAGGAGGCAATAACTACGAGCAGTACTTC. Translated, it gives CASSVGGNNYEQYF. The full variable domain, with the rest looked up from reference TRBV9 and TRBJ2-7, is DSGVTQTPKHLITATGQRVTLRCSPRSGDLSVYWYQQSLDQGLQFLIQYYNGEERAKGNILERFSAQQFPDLHSELNLSSLELGDSALYFCASSVGGNNYEQYFGPGTRLTVT.

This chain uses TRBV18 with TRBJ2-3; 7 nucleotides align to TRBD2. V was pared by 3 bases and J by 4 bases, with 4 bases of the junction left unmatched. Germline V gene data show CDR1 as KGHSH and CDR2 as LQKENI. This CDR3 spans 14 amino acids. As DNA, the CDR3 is TGTGCCAGCTCACCCACGGGGAGGGCAGATACGCAGTATTTT. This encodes CASSPTGRADTQYF.

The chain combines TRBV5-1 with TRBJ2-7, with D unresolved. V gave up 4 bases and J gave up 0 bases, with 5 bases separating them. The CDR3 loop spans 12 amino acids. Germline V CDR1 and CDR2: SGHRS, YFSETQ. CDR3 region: CASSASSYEQYF. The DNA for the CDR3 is TGCGCCAGCAGCGCCAGCTCCTACGAGCAGTACTTC.

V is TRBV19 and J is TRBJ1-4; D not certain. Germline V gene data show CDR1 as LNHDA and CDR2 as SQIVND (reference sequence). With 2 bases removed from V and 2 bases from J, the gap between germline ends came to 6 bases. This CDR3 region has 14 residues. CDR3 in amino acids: CASSIFGTNEKLFF. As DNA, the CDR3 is TGTGCCAGTAGTATATTTGGCACTAATGAAAAACTGTTTTTT.

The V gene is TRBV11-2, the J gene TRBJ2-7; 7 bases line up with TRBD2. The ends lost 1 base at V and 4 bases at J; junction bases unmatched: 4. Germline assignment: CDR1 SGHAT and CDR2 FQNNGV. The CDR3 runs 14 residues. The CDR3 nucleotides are TGTGCCAGCAGCTTAGGGGGCGGGGGATACGAGCAGTACGTC. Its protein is CASSLGGGGYEQYV.

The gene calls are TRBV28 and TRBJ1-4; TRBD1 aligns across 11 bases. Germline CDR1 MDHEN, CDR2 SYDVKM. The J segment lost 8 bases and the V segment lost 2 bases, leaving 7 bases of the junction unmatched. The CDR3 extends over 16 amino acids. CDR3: CASSLTPGTGGEKLFF. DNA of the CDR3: TGTGCCAGCAGTTTAACCCCCGGGACAGGGGGGGAAAAACTGTTTTTT.

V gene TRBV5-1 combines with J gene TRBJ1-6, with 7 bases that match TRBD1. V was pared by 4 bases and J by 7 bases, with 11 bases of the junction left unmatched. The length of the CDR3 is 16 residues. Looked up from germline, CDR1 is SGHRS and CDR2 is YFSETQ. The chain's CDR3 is CASSTGPGGVNSPLHF. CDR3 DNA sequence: TGCGCCAGCAGCACTGGCCCAGGGGGTGTAAATTCACCCCTCCACTTT.

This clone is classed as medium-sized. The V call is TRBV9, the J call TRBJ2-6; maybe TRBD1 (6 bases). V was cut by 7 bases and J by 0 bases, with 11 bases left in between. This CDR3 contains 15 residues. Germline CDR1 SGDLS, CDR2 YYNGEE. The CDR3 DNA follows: TGTGCCAGCGGGGACATAAGCTCTGGGGCCAACGTCCTGACTTTC. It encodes CASGDISSGANVLTF.

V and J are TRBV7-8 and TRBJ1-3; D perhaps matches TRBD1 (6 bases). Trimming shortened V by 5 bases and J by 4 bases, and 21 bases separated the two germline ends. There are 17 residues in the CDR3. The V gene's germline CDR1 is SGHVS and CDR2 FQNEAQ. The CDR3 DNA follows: TGTGCCAGCAGCCCAACCGACAGGACGATTAGAGGAAACACCATATATTTT. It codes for CASSPTDRTIRGNTIYF. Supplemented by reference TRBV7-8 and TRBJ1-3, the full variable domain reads GAGVSQSPRYKVAKRGQDVALRCDPISGHVSLFWYQQALGQGPEFLTYFQNEAQLDKSGLPSDRFFAERPEGSVSTLKIQRTQQEDSAVYLCASSPTDRTIRGNTIYFGEGSWLTVV.

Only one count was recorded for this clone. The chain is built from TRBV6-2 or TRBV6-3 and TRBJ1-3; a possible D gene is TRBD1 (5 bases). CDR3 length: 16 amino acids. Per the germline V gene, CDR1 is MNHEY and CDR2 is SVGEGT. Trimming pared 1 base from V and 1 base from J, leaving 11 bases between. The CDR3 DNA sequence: TGTGCCAGCAGTTACTACGGGGGATCATCTGGAAACACCATATATTTT. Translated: CASSYYGGSSGNTIYF.

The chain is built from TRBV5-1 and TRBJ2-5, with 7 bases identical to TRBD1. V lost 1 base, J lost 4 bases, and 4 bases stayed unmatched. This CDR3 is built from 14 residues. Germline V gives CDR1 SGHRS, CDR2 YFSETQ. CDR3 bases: TGCGCCAGCAGCTTGCGAGCAGGGGGAGAGACCCAGTACTTC. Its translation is CASSLRAGGETQYF.

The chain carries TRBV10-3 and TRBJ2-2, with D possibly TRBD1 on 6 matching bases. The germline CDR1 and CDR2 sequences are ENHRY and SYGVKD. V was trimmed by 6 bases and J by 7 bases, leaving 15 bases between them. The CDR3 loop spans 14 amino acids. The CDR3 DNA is TGTGCCATCAGGGCTCAGGACAGTCACGGGGAGCTGTTTTTT. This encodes CAIRAQDSHGELFF.

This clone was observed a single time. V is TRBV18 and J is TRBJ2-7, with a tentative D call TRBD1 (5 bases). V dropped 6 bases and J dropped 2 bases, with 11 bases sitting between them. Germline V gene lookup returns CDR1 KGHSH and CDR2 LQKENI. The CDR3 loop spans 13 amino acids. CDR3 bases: TGTGCCAGCTCTCCAGACAGAGCCTACGAGCAGTACTTC. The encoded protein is CASSPDRAYEQYF.

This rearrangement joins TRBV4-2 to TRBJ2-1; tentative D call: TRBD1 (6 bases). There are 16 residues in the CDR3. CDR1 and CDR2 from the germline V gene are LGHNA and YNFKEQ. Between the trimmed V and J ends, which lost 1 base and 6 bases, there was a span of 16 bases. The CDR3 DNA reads TGTGCCAGCAGCCAAGTTCAGGGGATCAGTGGCAATGAGCAGTTCTTC. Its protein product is CASSQVQGISGNEQFF.

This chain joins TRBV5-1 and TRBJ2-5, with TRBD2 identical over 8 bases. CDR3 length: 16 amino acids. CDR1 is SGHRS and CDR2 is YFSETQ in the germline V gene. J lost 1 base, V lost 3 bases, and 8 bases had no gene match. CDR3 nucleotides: TGCGCCAGCAGCTCTCTTGGCGGGGGGACCCAAGAGACCCAGTACTTC. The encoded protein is CASSSLGGGTQETQYF.